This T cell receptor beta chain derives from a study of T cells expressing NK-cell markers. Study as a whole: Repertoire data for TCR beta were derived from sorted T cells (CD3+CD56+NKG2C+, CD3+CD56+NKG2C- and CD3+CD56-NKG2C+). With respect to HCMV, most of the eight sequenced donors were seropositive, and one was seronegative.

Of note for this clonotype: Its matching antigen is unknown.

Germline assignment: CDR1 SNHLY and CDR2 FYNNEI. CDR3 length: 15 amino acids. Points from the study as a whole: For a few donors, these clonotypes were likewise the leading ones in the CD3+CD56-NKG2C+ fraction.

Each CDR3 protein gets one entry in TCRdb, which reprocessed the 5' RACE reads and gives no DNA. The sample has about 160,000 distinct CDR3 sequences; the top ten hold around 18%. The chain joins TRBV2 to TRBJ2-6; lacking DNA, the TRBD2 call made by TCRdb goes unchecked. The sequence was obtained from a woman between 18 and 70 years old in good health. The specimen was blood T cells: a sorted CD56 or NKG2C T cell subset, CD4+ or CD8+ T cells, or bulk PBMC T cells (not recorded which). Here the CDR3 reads CASTRGLSGANVLTF.